One and the same sample provided the 18 T cell receptor beta chains below, sequenced in a study of cytomegalovirus exposure and HLA in healthy donors. Primers included in the PCR were 60 Vbeta and 13 Jbeta primers. Using immunoSEQ multiplex PCR, the repertoire was profiled, and TCRdb retains in-frame clones only, with some absent. The table has approximately 130,000 clones, roughly three quarters seen once. Sequenced input: PBMCs. The receptor set was obtained from a woman aged 40 to 50 in good health and CMV-seronegative.

The genes are TRBV4-1 and TRBJ2-3, with TRBD2 matching over 8 bases. CDR3 length: 18 residues. Germline-derived CDR1 and CDR2 are MGHRA and YSYEKL. Trimming took 1 base from V and 1 from J; bases not matched to a gene: 10. The CDR3 bases are TGCGCCAGCAGCCAAGCCCCGACCCGGGGGGGTGGCACAGATACGCAGTATTTT. Encoded protein: CASSQAPTRGGGTDTQYF.

The J gene is TRBJ2-7, the V gene TRBV7-9, with D unresolved. Germline CDR1 is SEHNR and CDR2 is FQNEAQ (reference sequence). Trimming removed 1 base from V and 6 bases from J, with 16 bases in between. The CDR3 extends over 15 amino acids. The CDR3: CASSLGVGPLSEQYF. The CDR3 coding sequence is TGTGCCAGCAGCTTAGGGGTGGGCCCTCTTAGCGAGCAGTACTTC.

The chain uses TRBV5-1 and TRBJ1-1; D is undetermined. Trimming left V 3 bases short and J 2 bases short, with 11 bases between. From germline, CDR1 is SGHRS and CDR2 YFSETQ. The CDR3 spans 14 residues. The CDR3 sequence is CASSYQNSNTEAFF. CDR3 bases: TGCGCCAGCAGCTACCAAAACTCCAACACTGAAGCTTTCTTT.

This chain connects TRBV14 to TRBJ1-4; D unclear. This CDR3 spans 18 amino acids. Germline-derived CDR1 and CDR2 are SGHDN and FVKESK. V was clipped by 1 base and J by 4 bases, with 19 bases between them. The CDR3 DNA follows: TGTGCCAGCAGCCAAGGAAAGGACTGGGTACCGGATAATGAAAAACTGTTTTTT. Its protein is CASSQGKDWVPDNEKLFF.

This clone was counted once. The chain combines TRBV29-1 with TRBJ2-3; weak D call: TRBD2 (5 bases). Germline CDR1 reads SQVTM; CDR2 reads ANQGSEA. Trimming cost V 1 base and J 2 bases, with 16 bases left between them. The CDR3 loop spans 16 amino acids. The CDR3 DNA follows: TGCAGCGTTGAAGGAGTAGGTCTAGGACTCACAGATACGCAGTATTTT. This translates into CSVEGVGLGLTDTQYF.

The V gene is TRBV4-3, the J gene TRBJ2-7; 8 bases match TRBD2. The CDR3 has 15 amino acids. Trimming cost V 1 base and J 6 bases; bases outside gene matches: 8. Per the germline V gene, CDR1 is LGHNA and CDR2 is YSLEER. CDR3 residues: CASSQAPGGEIEQYF. CDR3 DNA: TGCGCCAGCAGCCAAGCGCCGGGGGGGGAAATCGAGCAGTACTTC.

The CDR3 is CSARVSNQPQHF. The CDR3 coding sequence is TGCAGCGCCCGAGTTAGCAATCAGCCCCAGCATTTT. This chain connects TRBV29-1 to TRBJ1-5; D call uncertain. The CDR3 runs 12 residues. V lost 7 bases and J 0 bases, leaving 7 bases between the germline ends. Germline V gene data show CDR1 as SQVTM and CDR2 as ANQGSEA.

J is TRBJ1-1 and V is TRBV6-1; D gene ambiguous. Germline CDR1 is MNHNS and CDR2 is SASEGT. The CDR3 spans 14 residues. Trimming left V 9 bases short and J 1 base short, with 15 bases between. Here the CDR3 reads CASNKHNPNTEAFF. CDR3 bases: TGTGCCAGTAATAAACACAACCCGAACACTGAAGCTTTCTTT.

This chain joins TRBV6-6 and TRBJ1-4, with D uncertain. V lost 5 bases to trimming and J lost 7 bases, with 17 bases between them. This CDR3 comprises 15 residues. Germline-derived CDR1 and CDR2 are MNHNY and SVGAGI (reference sequence). The CDR3 loop is CASSQVPEVGEKLFF. In DNA, the CDR3 is TGTGCCAGCAGTCAGGTCCCCGAAGTTGGTGAAAAACTGTTTTTT.

The rearrangement uses TRBV7-9 and TRBJ2-2; no clear D. Germline-derived CDR1 and CDR2 are SEHNR and FQNEAQ (reference sequence). Trimming took 7 bases from V and 4 from J, leaving 7 bases between them. The CDR3 is 12 amino acids. The CDR3 here is CASTFGTGELFF. As DNA, the CDR3 is TGTGCCAGCACCTTCGGCACCGGGGAGCTGTTTTTT.

The chain links TRBV30 to TRBJ2-1, with D possibly TRBD1 on 6 matching bases. The CDR3 loop spans 13 amino acids. V lost 0 bases to trimming and J lost 6 bases, with 9 bases between them. Germline CDR1 and CDR2: GTSNPN and SVGIG (reference sequence). In nucleotides, the CDR3 is TGTGCCTGGAGTGTAAGGGGGTCCAATGAGCAGTTCTTC. Protein: CAWSVRGSNEQFF.

The V and J genes are TRBV27 and TRBJ2-7, with 9 nucleotides matching TRBD2. The J segment lost 2 bases and the V segment lost 5 bases, leaving 4 bases of the junction unmatched. CDR3 length: 14 residues. Germline values: CDR1 MNHEY, CDR2 SMNVEV (reference sequence). The CDR3 reads CASSGSGGTYEQYF. The CDR3 DNA reads TGTGCCAGCAGTGGGAGCGGGGGGACCTACGAGCAGTACTTC.

This clone was detected a few times. The chain combines TRBV10-3 with TRBJ1-4, with a tentative D call TRBD1 (5 bases). In germline, CDR1 is ENHRY, CDR2 SYGVKD. The V and J ends lost 2 bases and 6 bases respectively, with 7 bases between them. This CDR3 region has 13 residues. CDR3 in DNA: TGTGCCATCAGTGAGGGCAGGGATGAAAAACTGTTTTTT. Translation: CAISEGRDEKLFF.

V is TRBV30 and J is TRBJ2-5; 9 bases are shared with TRBD2. Judging by the DNA end, TRBJ2-7 fits better; the J call may be wrong. This CDR3 has 14 amino acids. Germline loops: CDR1 GTSNPN, CDR2 SVGIG (reference sequence). The chain's CDR3 is CAGEGSGGSYEQYF. The DNA for the CDR3 is TGTGCCGGAGAGGGTAGCGGGGGCTCCTACGAGCAGTACTTC.

This clone was found once. V usage is TRBV7-9 and J usage is TRBJ1-6; 8 nucleotides align to TRBD1. The CDR3 is made up of 15 amino acids. J gave up 10 bases and V 1 base, and 6 bases lay outside the gene matches. Per the germline V gene, CDR1 is SEHNR and CDR2 is FQNEAQ (reference sequence). The CDR3 protein is CASSLGGQGRSPLHF. The CDR3, as DNA: TGTGCCAGCAGCTTAGGAGGACAGGGAAGATCACCCCTCCACTTT.

CDR3: CASSSSGGGRETQYF. CDR3 nucleotides: TGTGCCAGTAGTAGTTCGGGGGGCGGGAGGGAGACCCAGTACTTC. The chain combines TRBV19 with TRBJ2-5, with 8 bases fitting TRBD2. The length of the CDR3 is 15 residues. Trimming removed 4 bases from V and 5 bases from J; junction bases left unmatched: 9. Germline CDR1 and CDR2: LNHDA and SQIVND (reference sequence).

The CDR3 DNA follows: TGTGCCAGCAGTTTATTTTCAGGGGGCGCGTTCTACACCTTC. This encodes CASSLFSGGAFYTF. The chain carries TRBV28 and TRBJ1-2; 8 bases are a match to TRBD1. Trimming removed 1 base from V and 10 bases from J; junction bases left unmatched: 8. This CDR3 is built from 14 residues. CDR1 is MDHEN, CDR2 SYDVKM, per germline.

The chain joins TRBV7-8 to TRBJ1-5; a possible D gene is TRBD1 (5 bases). V lost 1 base, J lost 4 bases, and 20 bases lay in between. The CDR3 runs to 18 residues. Germline V gives CDR1 SGHVS, CDR2 FQNEAQ. CDR3 coding DNA: TGTGCCAGCAGCTTAGTAGGGAGGGGTCGGGGTCCAAATCAGCCCCAGCATTTT. It codes for CASSLVGRGRGPNQPQHF.